Included here is one T cell receptor (beta chain) sequence, with context. This sample was included in a study of blood T cell repertoires in COVID-19. Study in general: Samples came from the United States, Italy and Spain, spanning acute and convalescent COVID-19.

Sequencing was performed with immunoSEQ multiplex PCR; in TCRdb, only in-frame clones are kept and a portion is missing. Of 200,000 to 250,000 clones listed, approximately 83% are singletons. This CDR3 contains 15 residues. Trimming took 3 bases from V and 5 from J; bases not matched to a gene: 6. Germline V CDR1 and CDR2: LGHDT, YNNKEL (reference sequence). All enrollees were roughly 18 to 90 years old and from fewer than 30 US areas. Sequenced material: PBMCs or T cells enriched from blood (not recorded which). The chain has TRBV3-1 (or the pseudogene TRBV3-2) and TRBJ2-2, with TRBD2 identical over 7 bases. The sequence came from a woman aged 60-70 years who had recovered from COVID-19. The CDR3 DNA reads TGTGCCAGCAGCCATACAGCGGGGAGTACCGGGGAGCTGTTTTTT. Encoded protein: CASSHTAGSTGELFF.